This entry lists 24 T cell receptor beta chains sequenced from one sample in a study of blood T cell repertoires in COVID-19. Measured with immunoSEQ multiplex PCR; TCRdb has only the in-frame clones, and not every one. In the table there are 250,000 to 300,000 clones, approximately 91% of which are singletons. Material: PBMCs or T cells enriched from blood (not recorded which). Source of these receptors: a woman between 40 and 50 years old with acute COVID-19.

The chain couples TRBV4-3 to TRBJ1-4, with TRBD1 identical over 9 bases. Trimming at V came to 4 bases and at J to 8 bases, leaving 14 bases not matched to a gene. Per the germline V gene, CDR1 is LGHNA and CDR2 is YSLEER. The CDR3 loop spans 17 amino acids. The CDR3 DNA reads TGCGCCAGCAGCCCGGGACAGGGCCTGACAGGGCTGGAAAAACTGTTTTTT. Residues: CASSPGQGLTGLEKLFF.

This clone was seen once. The chain uses TRBV7-9 and TRBJ1-2; D is undetermined. The germline CDR1 and CDR2 sequences are SEHNR and FQNEAQ (reference sequence). V lost 9 bases and J lost 2, with 10 bases in between. This CDR3 region has 12 residues. The DNA of the CDR3 is TGTGCCAGTCACAGAGGGAACTATGGCTACACCTTC. As protein: CASHRGNYGYTF.

The CDR3 region is CASSLGDRGPEKLFF. In DNA, the CDR3 is TGTGCCAGCAGTTTAGGCGACAGGGGGCCTGAAAAACTGTTTTTT. The rearrangement uses TRBV28 and TRBJ1-4; 10 nucleotides match TRBD1. V lost 2 bases, J lost 7 bases, and 4 bases stayed unmatched. In germline, CDR1 is MDHEN, CDR2 SYDVKM. The CDR3 has 15 amino acids.

The V and J genes are TRBV5-6 and TRBJ2-7; 9 nucleotides match TRBD1. V dropped 2 bases and J dropped 2; count of bases not matched to a gene: 5. The CDR3 is 15 amino acids. From germline, CDR1 is SGHDT and CDR2 YYEEEE. CDR3 amino acids: CASSFGTGLAYEQYF. CDR3 sequence (DNA): TGTGCCAGCAGCTTCGGGACAGGGCTAGCCTACGAGCAGTACTTC.

Only one count was recorded for this clone. V gene TRBV3-1 (or the pseudogene TRBV3-2) combines with J gene TRBJ2-7; 15 positions match TRBD2. Trimming removed 4 bases from V and 7 bases from J; junction bases left unmatched: 11. The CDR3 is made up of 17 amino acids. Per germline, CDR1 LGHDT and CDR2 YNNKEL (reference sequence). The DNA for the CDR3 is TGTGCCAGCAGCCGGTCGCCGGGACTAGCGGGAGGTGGGGAGCAGTACTTC. It is translated as CASSRSPGLAGGGEQYF.

The V and J genes are TRBV7-9 and TRBJ2-7, with TRBD1 as a possible D gene (7 bases). Germline assignment: CDR1 SEHNR and CDR2 FQNEAQ (reference sequence). The ends were cut back, 0 bases at V and 6 bases at J, with 15 bases in the middle. There are 15 residues in the CDR3. In nucleotides, the CDR3 is TGTGCCAGCAGCTTAGCTGGAGGGGGCGAGGGCGAGCAGTACTTC. It is translated as CASSLAGGGEGEQYF. The entire variable domain, with the rest obtained from reference TRBV7-9 and TRBJ2-7, is as follows: DTGVSQNPRHKITKRGQNVTFRCDPISEHNRLYWYRQTLGQGPEFLTYFQNEAQLEKSRLLSDRFSAERPKGSFSTLEIQRTEQGDSAMYLCASSLAGGGEGEQYFGPGTRLTVT.

V gene TRBV28 combines with J gene TRBJ2-3; 8 bases line up with TRBD2. In germline, CDR1 is MDHEN, CDR2 SYDVKM. Germline trimming cut 7 bases from V and 1 base from J; bases unmatched to any gene: 7. The CDR3 is made up of 15 amino acids. The CDR3 sequence is CASITRGGGTDTQYF. CDR3 DNA sequence: TGTGCCAGCATCACCCGGGGGGGCGGCACAGATACGCAGTATTTT.

This sequence joins TRBV19 and TRBJ2-1, with 10 bases that match TRBD2. Germline V CDR1 and CDR2: LNHDA, SQIVND (reference sequence). The CDR3 length is 14 residues. Trimming removed 11 bases from V and 6 bases from J; junction bases left unmatched: 10. CDR3 region: CAASGTSVGNEQFF. The CDR3 DNA follows: TGTGCCGCCTCCGGGACTAGCGTCGGCAATGAGCAGTTCTTC. The complete variable domain, with remaining parts taken from reference TRBV19 and TRBJ2-1, reads DGGITQSPKYLFRKEGQNVTLSCEQNLNHDAMYWYRQDPGQGLRLIYYSQIVNDFQKGDIAEGYSVSREKKESFPLTVTSAQKNPTAFYLCAASGTSVGNEQFFGPGTRLTVL.

The chain carries TRBV3-1 (or the pseudogene TRBV3-2) and TRBJ2-1; 8 positions match TRBD2. V shed 3 bases, J shed 6 bases, and the junction held 7 bases outside the gene matches. Germline values: CDR1 LGHDT, CDR2 YNNKEL (reference sequence). This CDR3 has 15 amino acids. The CDR3 coding sequence is TGTGCCAGCAGCCAGGCCCCGGGACTAGTCAATGAGCAGTTCTTC. Protein: CASSQAPGLVNEQFF.

V and J are TRBV10-3 and TRBJ1-5; possibly TRBD1 for D (5 bases). CDR3 length equals 19 residues. Deletions cut 2 bases from V and 0 bases from J, with 20 bases between. Germline V gene sequence: CDR1 ENHRY, CDR2 SYGVKD. CDR3 sequence: CAISEGRGNLPNSNQPQHF. CDR3 nucleotide sequence: TGTGCCATCAGTGAGGGGAGGGGTAATCTTCCAAATAGCAATCAGCCCCAGCATTTT.

The chain recombines TRBV5-1 with TRBJ2-5, with 8 bases fitting TRBD1. From germline, CDR1 is SGHRS and CDR2 YFSETQ. This CDR3 region has 15 residues. V shed 3 bases, J shed 7 bases, and the junction held 11 bases outside the gene matches. Here the CDR3 reads CASSSDGTGGMTQYF. The CDR3 nucleotides read TGCGCCAGCAGCTCAGACGGGACAGGTGGAATGACCCAGTACTTC.

The chain links TRBV9 to TRBJ2-5, with 8 nucleotides matching TRBD2. CDR1 and CDR2 from the germline V gene are SGDLS and YYNGEE. V lost 0 bases, J lost 5 bases, and 12 bases stayed unmatched. The CDR3 consists of 17 residues. In DNA form, the CDR3 reads TGTGCCAGCAGCGTAGATGCGGGGACTAGTATTGGGGAGACCCAGTACTTC. Its translation: CASSVDAGTSIGETQYF.

The chain carries TRBV5-1 and TRBJ2-6, with 12 bases fitting TRBD1. The germline gives CDR1 SGHRS, CDR2 YFSETQ. V shed 0 bases and J 0 bases; nucleotides not matched to a gene: 10. This CDR3 spans 21 amino acids. The CDR3 DNA follows: TGCGCCAGCAGCTTGGCTAGAGGGACAGGGGGCATGGGCTCTGGGGCCAACGTCCTGACTTTC. Amino acid sequence: CASSLARGTGGMGSGANVLTF.

V gene TRBV15 combines with J gene TRBJ2-2, with D unresolved. Between the trimmed V and J ends, which lost 0 bases and 5 bases, there was a span of 10 bases. This CDR3 contains 15 residues. Germline CDR1 reads LNHNV; CDR2 reads YYDKDF (reference sequence). CDR3 DNA sequence: TGTGCCACCAGCAGAGATAACAGACGGACCGGGGAGCTGTTTTTT. It specifies CATSRDNRRTGELFF.

This clone was observed a single time. The J gene is TRBJ2-6, the V gene TRBV19; 10 positions agree with TRBD1. Per the germline V gene, CDR1 is LNHDA and CDR2 is SQIVND (reference sequence). V shed 6 bases and J 2 bases; nucleotides not matched to a gene: 7. The CDR3 is 17 residues long. CDR3 in DNA: TGTGCCAGTAGGTCCCGACAGGGGGCTGCTGGGGCCAACGTCCTGACTTTC. Translating it yields CASRSRQGAAGANVLTF.

V gene TRBV5-4 combines with J gene TRBJ1-2, with 9 nucleotides matching TRBD1. The germline CDR1 and CDR2 sequences are SGHNT and YYREEE (reference sequence). The CDR3 is made up of 17 amino acids. V lost 5 bases, J lost 3 bases, and 14 bases stayed unmatched. As DNA, the CDR3 is TGTGCCAGCAGGTTTTCGCAAATGGGACAGGGCGACTATGGCTACACCTTC. Translation: CASRFSQMGQGDYGYTF.

This rearrangement joins TRBV18 to TRBJ1-2; D is unclear. The CDR3 has 12 residues. V lost 2 bases and J lost 3, with 4 bases in between. The V gene's germline CDR1 is KGHSH and CDR2 LQKENI. CDR3 protein: CASSPSDYGYTF. CDR3 DNA sequence: TGTGCCAGCTCACCATCCGACTATGGCTACACCTTC.

This chain uses TRBV27 with TRBJ1-1; TRBD1 agrees at 8 bases. V lost 6 bases, J lost 7 bases, and 10 bases stayed unmatched. CDR3 length equals 14 residues. Germline V gene lookup returns CDR1 MNHEY and CDR2 SMNVEV (reference sequence). CDR3 sequence: CASSLGQGSREAFF. The CDR3 nucleotides are TGTGCCAGCAGCCTCGGACAGGGTAGTCGTGAAGCTTTCTTT.

The V call is TRBV19, the J call TRBJ1-5, with a tentative D call TRBD1 (6 bases). The CDR3 runs to 16 residues. Trimming cost V 4 bases and J 0 bases, with 13 bases left between them. Germline CDR1 is LNHDA and CDR2 is SQIVND (reference sequence). The CDR3 reads CASSRTAVNSNQPQHF. CDR3 bases: TGTGCCAGTAGTAGGACAGCTGTTAATAGCAATCAGCCCCAGCATTTT.

This clone was detected a few times. This chain connects TRBV5-8 to TRBJ1-5; 8 bases match TRBD1. The V gene's germline CDR1 is SGHTS and CDR2 YDEGEE. This CDR3 spans 14 amino acids. The J segment lost 2 bases and the V segment lost 4 bases, leaving 2 bases of the junction unmatched. The CDR3: CASSPRGRNQPQHF. DNA of the CDR3: TGTGCCAGCAGCCCCAGGGGGCGCAATCAGCCCCAGCATTTT.

V gene TRBV3-1 (or the pseudogene TRBV3-2) combines with J gene TRBJ1-2, with a tentative D call TRBD1 (5 bases). CDR1 and CDR2 from the germline V gene are LGHDT and YNNKEL (reference sequence). The ends were cut back, 1 base at V and 13 bases at J, with 16 bases in the middle. The CDR3 spans 13 residues. The CDR3 bases are TGTGCCAGCAGCCAAGGGGGGGGTTCCCCCCTCACCTTC. This sequence encodes CASSQGGGSPLTF.

This clone was recorded only once. The chain combines TRBV6-2 or TRBV6-3 with TRBJ2-5; 7 bases agree with TRBD2. From germline, CDR1 is MNHEY and CDR2 SVGEGT. The CDR3 loop spans 14 amino acids. V gave up 0 bases and J gave up 6 bases; unmatched junction bases: 4. The CDR3 reads CASSYSGGRQTQYF. The CDR3 region has the DNA TGTGCCAGCAGTTACTCCGGGGGGAGGCAGACCCAGTACTTC.

The chain recombines TRBV19 with TRBJ2-7; 7 positions agree with TRBD1. The trim removed 10 bases at V and 4 bases at J, leaving 7 bases unmatched. The CDR3 runs to 12 residues. Germline V lookup: CDR1 LNHDA, CDR2 SQIVND (reference sequence). The CDR3 region has the DNA TGTGCCACCCACAGGGGTGGATACGAGCAGTACTTC. This encodes CATHRGGYEQYF.

This chain connects TRBV29-1 to TRBJ1-2; D possibly corresponds to TRBD1 (5 bases). The V end lost 1 base, the J end lost 3 bases, and 12 bases lay between the germline ends. The CDR3 length is 14 residues. The germline CDR1 and CDR2 sequences are SQVTM and ANQGSEA. CDR3 sequence reads: CSVEAGQGYYGYTF. The CDR3 DNA sequence: TGCAGCGTTGAAGCAGGGCAGGGATACTATGGCTACACCTTC.